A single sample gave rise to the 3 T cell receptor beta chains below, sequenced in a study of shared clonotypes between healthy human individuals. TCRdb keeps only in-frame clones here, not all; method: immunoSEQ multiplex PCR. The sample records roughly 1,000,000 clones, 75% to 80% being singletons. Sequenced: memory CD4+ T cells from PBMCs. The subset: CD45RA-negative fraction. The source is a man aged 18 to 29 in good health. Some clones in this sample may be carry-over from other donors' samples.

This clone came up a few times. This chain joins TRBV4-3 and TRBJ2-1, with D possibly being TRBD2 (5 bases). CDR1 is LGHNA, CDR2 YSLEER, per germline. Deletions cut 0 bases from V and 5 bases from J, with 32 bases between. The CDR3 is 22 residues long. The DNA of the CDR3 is TGCGCCAGCAGCCAAGATGTACCCTCTTGGGCCGGGGAAGGCCTACGGCACAATGAGCAGTTCTTC. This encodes CASSQDVPSWAGEGLRHNEQFF.

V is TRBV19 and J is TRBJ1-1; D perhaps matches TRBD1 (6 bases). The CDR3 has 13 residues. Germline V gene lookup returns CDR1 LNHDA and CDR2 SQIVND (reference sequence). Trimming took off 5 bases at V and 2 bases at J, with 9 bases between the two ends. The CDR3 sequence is CASSPQGNTEAFF. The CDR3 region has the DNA TGTGCCAGTAGTCCACAGGGAAACACTGAAGCTTTCTTT.

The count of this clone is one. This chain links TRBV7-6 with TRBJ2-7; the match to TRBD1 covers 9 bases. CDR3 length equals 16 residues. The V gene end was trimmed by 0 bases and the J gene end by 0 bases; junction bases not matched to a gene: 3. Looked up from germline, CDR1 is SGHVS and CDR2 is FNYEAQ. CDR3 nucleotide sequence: TGTGCCAGCAGCTTAGCGCCGGGACAGGGCTCCTACGAGCAGTACTTC. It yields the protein CASSLAPGQGSYEQYF.